Listed below are T cell receptor beta chains from one sample, sequenced in a study of OX40 agonist ivuxolimab in advanced cancers. The table came from immunoSEQ multiplex PCR; TCRdb's copy has only in-frame clones and leaves some out. The sample has around 66,000 clones, approximately 83% seen once; the top ten hold approximately 4.8%. The sequences come from CD4+ or CD8+ T cells sorted from blood, collected in a trial of the OX40 agonist ivuxolimab. The receptors come from an adult with an advanced solid tumor such as melanoma, head and neck, liver or kidney cancer. Both conserved end residues are part of each CDR3. A D gene is named only where the DNA matches it firmly. The listing skips clone size in some rows; elsewhere it reads once, few, many or a size class.

clone size,V gene,D gene,J gene,CDR3 protein,CDR3 DNA
once,TRBV6-6,TRBD1,TRBJ1-2,CAPSHPGQGVAYGYTF,TGTGCCCCTTCCCACCCGGGACAGGGGGTGGCCTATGGCTACACCTTC
-,TRBV18,-,TRBJ1-3,CASSPGEVSGNTIYF,TGTGCCAGCTCACCTGGAGAGGTCTCTGGAAACACCATATATTTT
-,TRBV5-1,-,TRBJ1-1,CASSFDRNTEAFF,TGCGCCAGCAGCTTTGACAGAAACACTGAAGCTTTCTTT
-,TRBV28,-,TRBJ2-5,CASTTAAQETQYF,TGTGCCAGCACCACCGCGGCACAAGAGACCCAGTACTTC
-,TRBV19,-,TRBJ2-3,CASSITGQDTQYF,TGTGCCAGTAGTATAACAGGGCAAGATACGCAGTATTTT
once,TRBV5-1,-,TRBJ2-5,CASSLGSGGETQYF,TGCGCCAGCAGCCTCGGCTCTGGGGGTGAGACCCAGTACTTC
-,TRBV2,-,TRBJ1-6,CAGQSSKNSPLHF,TGTGCCGGACAAAGCTCAAAAAATTCACCCCTCCACTTT
-,TRBV5-4,TRBD2,TRBJ2-1,CASSNPGRDNEQFF,TGTGCCAGCAGCAATCCAGGGAGGGACAATGAGCAGTTCTTC
few,TRBV9,-,TRBJ1-2,CASSVIAGSYGYTF,TGTGCCAGCAGCGTAATCGCGGGATCCTATGGCTACACCTTC
-,TRBV7-2,-,TRBJ1-1,CASSTPLGLLNTEAFF,TGTGCCAGCAGCACCCCCTTGGGACTCCTGAACACTGAAGCTTTCTTT
-,TRBV11-2,-,TRBJ2-7,CASSTAYEQYF,TGTGCCAGCTCTACAGCCTACGAGCAGTACTTC
-,TRBV5-1,TRBD2,TRBJ2-1,CASSGLVIHEQFF,TGCGCCAGCTCAGGACTAGTCATTCATGAGCAGTTCTTC
-,TRBV6-5,-,TRBJ2-7,CASSLGAGFSYEQYF,TGTGCCAGCAGTTTGGGGGCAGGATTTTCCTACGAGCAGTACTTC
-,TRBV25-1,-,TRBJ1-2,CASSEYGGGRYGYTF,TGTGCCAGCAGTGAATATGGGGGGGGGCGTTATGGCTACACCTTC
-,TRBV11-3,-,TRBJ2-1,CASSPPWEDEQFF,TGTGCCAGCAGCCCCCCCTGGGAGGATGAGCAGTTCTTC
-,TRBV6-1,-,TRBJ1-6,CASSYLSPLHF,TGTGCCAGCAGTTACCTTTCACCCCTCCACTTT
few,TRBV10-3,TRBD1,TRBJ1-4,CAIRGTATNEKLFF,TGTGCCATCAGAGGGACAGCAACTAATGAAAAACTGTTTTTT
-,TRBV7-9,-,TRBJ2-1,CASSLGQGPYNEQFF,TGTGCCAGCAGCTTAGGCCAGGGACCTTACAATGAGCAGTTCTTC